The clone carrying this T cell receptor beta chain was observed at least ten times. Its antigen is unknown. This specimen comes from a study of spatial heterogeneity in lung cancer. Regarding time point: sample taken at primary tumor resection. The study sequenced unsorted whole RNA from tumor, nontumor lung or frozen PBMC. The donors comprised about 70 untreated early-stage non-small cell lung cancer patients. Germline V gives CDR1 LGHDT, CDR2 YNNKEL (reference sequence). Trimming took 4 bases from V and 6 from J; bases not matched to a gene: 5. CDR3 size: 15 residues. TCRdb redid the calling of the 5' RACE reads with MiXCR, one entry per CDR3 protein. The table has about 50,000 distinct CDR3 sequences, 6.5% to 8% seen once. Findings and caveats of the study: Blood contained ubiquitous expanded tumor TCRs more at resection than at follow-up.

The rearrangement joins TRBV3-1 to TRBJ2-1; 11 bases agree with TRBD2. This receptor was obtained from a female donor with early-stage non-small cell lung cancer. The sample was PBMCs, taken at surgery. CDR3 in amino acids: CASSRGTSGPNEQFF. CDR3 DNA: TGTGCCAGCAGCCGCGGGACTAGCGGTCCCAATGAGCAGTTCTTC.